This entry describes one TCR beta chain. Trimming at V came to 6 bases and at J to 10 bases, leaving 15 bases not matched to a gene. The CDR3 spans 15 residues. The sample comes from a study of identical twins. TCRdb used MiXCR to reprocess the 5' RACE reads, holding one entry per CDR3 protein. The top ten hold around 1.9% of the sample, which has some 710,000 distinct CDR3 sequences, less than 7% seen once. The TCR originated in a man aged 18-30 years in good health. This chain connects TRBV12-3 or TRBV12-4 to TRBJ2-1, with TRBD2 matching 7 bases. The sample consisted of naive T cells sorted from blood. CDR3 sequence: CASSTTSDPSQEQFF. CDR3 sequence (DNA): TGTGCCAGCAGCACTACTAGCGACCCCTCCCAGGAGCAGTTCTTC.